This passage covers 18 T cell receptor beta chains from one sample sequenced in a study of shared clonotypes between healthy human individuals. Profiled with immunoSEQ multiplex PCR; TCRdb holds only in-frame clones, not every one. The sample holds roughly 2,500,000 clones; 93% are singletons and the top ten take approximately 0.35%. Sequencing used naive CD4+ T cells from PBMCs. The subset here: CD45RA+ positively selected. These receptors all stem from a man younger than 35 in good health. Some clones in this sample may be carry-over from other donors' samples.

The chain couples TRBV5-4 to TRBJ2-3, with unresolved D. V was pared by 3 bases and J by 0 bases, with 11 bases between. The CDR3 runs 15 residues. In germline, CDR1 is SGHNT, CDR2 YYREEE (reference sequence). The DNA of the CDR3 is TGTGCCAGCAGCTACAGAGGACCGAGCACAGATACGCAGTATTTT. Its protein is CASSYRGPSTDTQYF.

The gene calls are TRBV28 and TRBJ1-6; maybe TRBD1 (5 bases). V lost 2 bases to trimming and J lost 10 bases, with 15 bases between them. This CDR3 comprises 15 residues. The V gene's germline CDR1 is MDHEN and CDR2 SYDVKM. The CDR3: CASSLGTLQLSPLHF. The CDR3 DNA follows: TGTGCCAGCAGTTTAGGGACCTTACAGCTCTCACCCCTCCACTTT.

In its sample, this clone was seen once. The chain joins TRBV10-3 to TRBJ2-1; 7 positions agree with TRBD2. CDR1 and CDR2 (germline): ENHRY, SYGVKD. V was pared by 6 bases and J by 4 bases, with 9 bases of the junction left unmatched. The CDR3 has 15 amino acids. The CDR3 region has the DNA TGTGCCATCAGGACTAGCAGCGAGGGGTACAATGAGCAGTTCTTC. Protein sequence: CAIRTSSEGYNEQFF.

The chain combines TRBV28 with TRBJ1-2; D is uncertain. Germline V gene sequence: CDR1 MDHEN, CDR2 SYDVKM. CDR3 length: 15 amino acids. V gave up 6 bases and J gave up 1 base, with 15 bases separating them. DNA of the CDR3: TGTGCCAGCAGCGGTTGGCGGGTGATTAACTATGGCTACACCTTC. This encodes CASSGWRVINYGYTF.

The chain links TRBV5-1 to TRBJ2-5, with TRBD2 matching 10 bases. This CDR3 region has 15 residues. V lost 5 bases and J lost 5; bases outside the gene matches: 9. Looked up from germline, CDR1 is SGHRS and CDR2 is YFSETQ. CDR3 protein: CASRATSGRGETQYF. In nucleotides, the CDR3 is TGCGCCAGCAGAGCGACTAGCGGGCGGGGCGAGACCCAGTACTTC. The full variable domain, in which reference TRBV5-1 and TRBJ2-5 provide the parts outside the CDR3, is KAGVTQTPRYLIKTRGQQVTLSCSPISGHRSVSWYQQTPGQGLQFLFEYFSETQRNKGNFPGRFSGRQFSNSRSEMNVSTLELGDSALYLCASRATSGRGETQYFGPGTRLLVL.

This chain joins TRBV27 and TRBJ2-7; 8 nucleotides agree with TRBD2. V trimming: 5 bases; J trimming: 6 bases; junction bases outside the gene matches: 15. This CDR3 is built from 16 residues. The V gene's germline CDR1 is MNHEY and CDR2 SMNVEV (reference sequence). CDR3: CASSNRKREWFLEQYF. DNA of the CDR3: TGTGCCAGCAGTAACCGTAAGCGGGAGTGGTTCCTCGAGCAGTACTTC.

This sequence joins TRBV4-3 and TRBJ1-3; weak D call: TRBD1 (6 bases). The CDR3 consists of 15 residues. V lost 4 bases, J lost 3 bases, and 13 bases lay in between. Germline CDR1 reads LGHNA; CDR2 reads YSLEER. The CDR3 spells CASSLQGSVGNTIYF. The CDR3 DNA sequence: TGCGCCAGCAGCCTACAGGGAAGCGTTGGAAACACCATATATTTT.

The J gene is TRBJ1-1, the V gene TRBV25-1; D gene ambiguous. The CDR3 has 12 amino acids. V shed 4 bases and J shed 4 bases, with 7 bases lying between them. Germline V gene sequence: CDR1 MGHDK, CDR2 SYGVNS. The CDR3 here is CASSVLGTEAFF. DNA of the CDR3: TGTGCCAGCAGTGTATTGGGCACTGAAGCTTTCTTT.

This chain joins TRBV7-2 and TRBJ2-7; 15 bases align to TRBD2. V shed 5 bases, J shed 2 bases, and the junction held 4 bases outside the gene matches. This CDR3 has 16 amino acids. Germline-derived CDR1 and CDR2 are SGHTA and FQGNSA. The CDR3 DNA reads as TGTGCCAGCAGCCGGACTAGCGGGAGGGTTACCTACGAGCAGTACTTC. It translates to CASSRTSGRVTYEQYF. Full variable domain (rest looked up from reference TRBV7-2 and TRBJ2-7): GAGVSQSPSNKVTEKGKDVELRCDPISGHTALYWYRQSLGQGLEFLIYFQGNSAPDKSGLPSDRFSAERTGGSVSTLTIQRTQQEDSAVYLCASSRTSGRVTYEQYFGPGTRLTVT.

J is TRBJ2-2 and V is TRBV7-2; maybe TRBD2 (5 bases). The length of the CDR3 is 15 residues. V lost 5 bases and J 3 bases, leaving 13 bases between the germline ends. Germline CDR1 reads SGHTA; CDR2 reads FQGNSA. CDR3 protein: CASSPTGIHTGELFF. CDR3 DNA: TGTGCCAGCAGCCCCACGGGGATACACACCGGGGAGCTGTTTTTT. Full variable domain (outside the CDR3, taken from reference TRBV7-2 and TRBJ2-2): GAGVSQSPSNKVTEKGKDVELRCDPISGHTALYWYRQSLGQGLEFLIYFQGNSAPDKSGLPSDRFSAERTGGSVSTLTIQRTQQEDSAVYLCASSPTGIHTGELFFGEGSRLTVL.

V and J are TRBV5-1 and TRBJ2-7, with D hard to call. The V gene's germline CDR1 is SGHRS and CDR2 YFSETQ. Trimming took off 2 bases at V and 3 bases at J, with 18 bases between the two ends. CDR3 size: 16 residues. CDR3 residues: CASSFLAGLGIYEQYF. The CDR3 bases are TGCGCCAGCAGCTTCCTCGCCGGCCTGGGGATCTACGAGCAGTACTTC.

The chain links TRBV1 to TRBJ2-5. The better agreement between TRBJ2-7 and the DNA end casts doubt on the J call. TRBV1 is annotated as a pseudogene. This CDR3 contains 14 residues. The CDR3 is CTKRPGTDAYEQYF. The DNA for the CDR3 is TGCACCAAACGACCCGGGACCGACGCCTACGAGCAGTACTTC.

The chain links TRBV2 to TRBJ2-2, with D maybe TRBD1 (6 bases). The CDR3 is 13 residues long. The ends were cut back, 6 bases at V and 7 bases at J, with 12 bases in the middle. The germline V gene encodes CDR1 SNHLY and CDR2 FYNNEI. The CDR3 sequence is CASRDTGHGELFF. CDR3 bases: TGTGCCAGCAGGGATACAGGGCACGGGGAGCTGTTTTTT. Drawing the rest from reference TRBV2 and TRBJ2-2, the complete variable domain is EPEVTQTPSHQVTQMGQEVILRCVPISNHLYFYWYRQILGQKVEFLVSFYNNEISEKSEIFDDQFSVERPDGSNFTLKIRSTKLEDSAMYFCASRDTGHGELFFGEGSRLTVL.

The rearrangement joins TRBV9 to TRBJ2-6; tentatively, D is TRBD1 (6 bases). Between the trimmed V and J ends, which lost 0 bases and 0 bases, there was a span of 10 bases. The CDR3 has 17 amino acids. The germline V gene has CDR1 SGDLS and CDR2 YYNGEE. The CDR3 DNA is TGTGCCAGCAGCGTAGGCAGGGACACCTCTGGGGCCAACGTCCTGACTTTC. Amino acids: CASSVGRDTSGANVLTF.

V is TRBV29-1 and J is TRBJ1-4; maybe TRBD1 (6 bases). Germline V gives CDR1 SQVTM, CDR2 ANQGSEA. CDR3 length: 14 residues. Trimming cost V 4 bases and J 7 bases, with 16 bases left between them. Here the CDR3 reads CSVGPGAEAEKLFF. The CDR3 DNA follows: TGCAGCGTTGGGCCGGGGGCCGAGGCTGAAAAACTGTTTTTT.

V is TRBV5-6 and J is TRBJ1-1; D possibly corresponds to TRBD1 (5 bases). The CDR3 loop spans 13 amino acids. In germline, CDR1 is SGHDT, CDR2 YYEEEE. V lost 2 bases and J 6 bases, leaving 11 bases between the germline ends. The CDR3 spells CASSFGRAAEAFF. CDR3 bases: TGTGCCAGCAGCTTTGGCAGGGCTGCTGAAGCTTTCTTT.

The chain links TRBV30 to TRBJ2-1, with D possibly matching TRBD2 (5 bases). The germline CDR1 and CDR2 sequences are GTSNPN and SVGIG (reference sequence). V shed 1 base and J shed 8 bases, with 12 bases lying between them. The length of the CDR3 is 13 residues. The CDR3 loop is CAWSEDPRDEQFF. For the CDR3, the DNA is TGTGCCTGGAGTGAGGACCCGAGGGATGAGCAGTTCTTC. The full variable domain, with the rest looked up from reference TRBV30 and TRBJ2-1, is SQTIHQWPATLVQPVGSPLSLECTVEGTSNPNLYWYRQAAGRGLQLLFYSVGIGQISSEVPQNLSASRPQDRQFILSSKKLLLSDSGFYLCAWSEDPRDEQFFGPGTRLTVL.

The chain has TRBV19 and TRBJ1-5; no definite D call. This CDR3 has 15 amino acids. CDR1 and CDR2 (germline): LNHDA, SQIVND (reference sequence). V gave up 4 bases and J gave up 4 bases, with 14 bases separating them. The CDR3 DNA reads as TGTGCCAGTAGTACAAGACGTGGGGAAAATCAGCCCCAGCATTTT. This codes for CASSTRRGENQPQHF. Based on the CDR3 plus reference TRBV19 and TRBJ1-5, the full variable domain is DGGITQSPKYLFRKEGQNVTLSCEQNLNHDAMYWYRQDPGQGLRLIYYSQIVNDFQKGDIAEGYSVSREKKESFPLTVTSAQKNPTAFYLCASSTRRGENQPQHFGDGTRLSIL.